This TCR beta chain was retrieved from a study of read filtering for tumor transcriptome and immune sequencing. Study context: The cohort had about 16 men and under 15 women aged roughly 47 to 80, mean about 68 years. About 8 patients were R-ISS I, approximately 15 were R-ISS II, more than five were R-ISS III.

As to this clonotype: A read error is likely, as this CDR3 ends without the conserved phenylalanine or tryptophan.

This CDR3 has 12 residues. Germline CDR1 is LGHDT and CDR2 is YNNKEL (reference sequence). V was cut by 4 bases and J by 5 bases, with 9 bases left in between. This library used roughly 400 ng RNA and molecular barcoded adaptors spanning alpha/delta and beta/gamma chains. TCRdb recomputed calls from the reads with MiXCR, one row per CDR3 protein. The sample consists of over 55,000 distinct CDR3 sequences, more than 11% of them appearing once. Sequencing was carried out using a population of CD138-negative cells sorted from bone marrow. The receptor was isolated from a donor aged 40 or older with multiple myeloma. The J gene is TRBJ2-7, the V gene TRBV3-1, with D possibly matching TRBD1 (5 bases). The CDR3 region has the DNA TGTGCCAGCAGCCGCGGACATAACGAGCAGTACTCC. It encodes CASSRGHNEQYS.